The TCR beta chain under discussion was sequenced for a study of OX40 agonist ivuxolimab in advanced cancers. General study results and limits: Expanded clones tended on average to be more numerous among CD8+ T cells than CD4+.

This clone was seen a few times. Its cognate antigen is unknown. Trimming pared 1 base from V and 5 bases from J, leaving 11 bases between. Germline CDR1 is SGHAT and CDR2 is FQNNGV. The CDR3 spans 14 residues. Sequenced by immunoSEQ multiplex PCR; TCRdb stores in-frame clones only, minus some. Among about 30,000 clones listed, approximately 78% were seen once. Autoimmune disease history or systemic immunosuppression was exclusionary. This TCR was sampled from an adult with an advanced solid tumor such as melanoma, head and neck, liver or kidney cancer. The rearrangement uses TRBV11-2 and TRBJ2-5; maybe TRBD1 (5 bases). The sequencing here drew on CD4+ or CD8+ T cells sorted from blood, taken in a trial of the OX40 agonist ivuxolimab. CDR3 nucleotide sequence: TGTGCCAGCAGCTTAGTAGACAGTAAGGAGACCCAGTACTTC. It is translated as CASSLVDSKETQYF.